This T cell receptor beta chain was recovered during a study of blood T cells in healthy people across ages. Together with a sample-barcoded 5' primer, a J-beta primer mix was included in a second PCR lasting about 6 to 12 cycles. Researchers report that a template-switch adaptor with 12 random nucleotides tagged each cDNA molecule. TCRdb reprocessed the 5' RACE reads with MiXCR, giving one entry per CDR3 protein. The table has roughly 1.5 million distinct CDR3 sequences, about 45% seen once; the top ten hold 4%. The donors, aged roughly 6 to 90, were healthy Caucasians from Russia. In the case of this clonotype: Its antigen is currently unknown.

Findings and limits, study-wide: Among T cells, TCR beta diversity per million cells dropped roughly linearly as age rose. Because sorting was not performed, PBMCs prevented conclusive naive versus antigen-experienced comparison.

CDR1 is DFQATT, CDR2 SNEGSKA, per germline (reference sequence). J was trimmed by 0 bases and V by 2 bases; bases with no gene match: 9. This CDR3 spans 17 amino acids. The V call is TRBV20-1, the J call TRBJ2-1; 8 bases agree with TRBD2. The sequenced sample was blood. The clonotype was recovered from a woman in her late teens or twenties in good health. DNA of the CDR3: TGCAGTGCTAGATTTACAAAGCGGGGGAGCTCCTACAATGAGCAGTTCTTC. As protein: CSARFTKRGSSYNEQFF.